The clone carrying this TCR beta chain was picked up one time. Its antigen is as yet unknown. The record originates from a study of CD8+CD57+ T cells in acquired aplastic anemia. Study background: On average, sorted CD4+ and CD8+ cells gave about 3.1 ug of DNA.

Profiling of TCR beta VDJ combinations and CDR3 sequences used genomic DNA as template. TCRdb processed the reads anew with MiXCR; each CDR3 protein has one entry. The sample has roughly 280,000 distinct CDR3 sequences, around three fifths seen once. It was patients with CD8+CD57+ cell expansion by flow cytometry who were chosen for sequencing. Overall study findings and caveats: About 30 shared CD8+ CDR3s appeared highly expressed within patients' immunodominant clones.

Germline CDR1 is SGHKS and CDR2 is YYEKEE (reference sequence). The CDR3 runs 15 residues. Trimming removed 10 bases at V and 7 bases at J, with 26 bases between. Sequencing was carried out using sorted CD4+, CD8+, or CD8+CD57+ T cells (not recorded which) from PBMCs. The chain links TRBV5-5 to TRBJ1-2; maybe TRBD1 (5 bases). This TCR derives from a human donor with aplastic anemia. The CDR3 region has the DNA TGTGCCGGCGTACCGGAAGTGGGGCGCAAATTTGGCTACACCTTC. This encodes CAGVPEVGRKFGYTF.